This T cell receptor beta chain was identified in a study of cytomegalovirus exposure and HLA in healthy donors (dated by TCRdb to 2016 to 2017). Regarding the study in general: An earlier analysis of about 560 of the donors reported 250 to 300 Gb of sequence data and 95 million to 140 million unique TCR beta sequences obtained from roughly 180 million T cells. The study aimed to test whether cataloging public T cell receptors could reveal signatures of past pathogen exposure. In the later analysis, no new phenotypic data were used to find candidate immune exposures; instead, reliance was placed on TCR beta sequences and their occurrence across donors. An early release covering about 600 HLA-typed donors comprised 250 to 350 gigabases of sequencing data and tens of millions of unique TCR sequences. A later genetic analysis took genome-wide SNP genotypes for 398 of the 666 donors and used that subset as a discovery cohort. All discovery cohort repertoires had been generated using a single sequencing platform. Alongside the repertoire data, information on donor age, sex, ethnicity and CMV serostatus was compiled. Both class I and class II loci were covered by HLA typing, at four-digit resolution. The number of donors typed differed by locus, with roughly 629-640 for A, B, C, DRB1 and DQB1, roughly 520 for DQA1, over 600 for DPA1, and about 450 for DPB1. The study used immunosequencing to profile the T cell repertoires of 600 to 850 subjects and linked those repertoires to cytomegalovirus serostatus. High-throughput TCR immunosequencing, statistical association of individual TCRs with disease status, and machine learning were combined to predict cytomegalovirus infection status. Among around 400 genotyped donors of the cohort, an average of roughly 240,000 unique TCR beta nucleotide sequences were sequenced per donor, roughly 20% of them non-productive. Of the approximately 400 genotyped donors, 81% fell in the genetic ancestry cluster associated with self-reported Caucasian donors. An earlier analysis of 587 of the donors used high-throughput TCR beta sequencing to judge whether each TCR beta V gene segment behaved as functional or pseudogenic. Because of strong linkage in the cohort, roughly five DR-DQ haplotypes were treated as single units for association and clustering. Along with the roughly 670-subject first cohort, a separate validation cohort of roughly 110 different subjects was used. To study patterns of TCR occurrence, a later analysis re-analyzed previously published TCR beta repertoires from hundreds of donors and added high-resolution HLA genotyping.

A distance of 12 bases separates the germline ends of V and J, which lose 4 bases and 3 bases respectively. Per the germline V gene, SGHTA is the CDR1 and FQGNSA is the CDR2. From cysteine to phenylalanine, the CDR3 is 14 amino acids long. CDR3 DNA only is kept here, 42 bases in frame from base 1. What the work shows at the level of the full study, not this receptor alone: In both the original and validation cohorts, the classifier was reported to diagnose cytomegalovirus status with high specificity and sensitivity. Three of the identified cytomegalovirus-associated TCR beta chains were confirmed in vitro to be specific for cytomegalovirus antigens. Some IMGT-functional V segments, including TRBV6-2 and TRBV6-3, could not be distinguished by the 87-base-pair reads and were therefore excluded. In an earlier analysis of some 500 of the donors, most TCR beta V segments were observed in productive rearrangements about 87% or about 30% of the time, broadly matching IMGT annotations. Because HLA typing was unavailable for some donors at each locus, only the typed subset was used in association tests. Compared with the approximately 600-donor mean, donors in an Asian-associated ancestry cluster had fewer N-insertions in productive TCRs, according to a later genetic analysis. Most CMV-associated TCR beta chains appeared to be HLA-restricted in a later analysis, and the HLA associations seemed to be driven largely by CMV exposure. According to a later analysis, parvovirus B19, influenza, CMV and Epstein-Barr virus appeared linked to several top co-occurrence clusters. V-gene and J-gene trimming of TCR beta chains was associated with a missense DCLRE1C variant in a later genetic analysis, and the association was replicated in an independent cohort. A further reported finding was that TCR beta sequences accurately predicted the HLA-A and HLA-B alleles for most subjects in the first cohort. CMV serostatus was the only immune exposure information available for the cohort. A later analysis found that TCR association rates varied across HLA loci, with DRB1 alleles showing the most associated TCRs and HLA-C alleles the fewest. Strong co-occurrence of HLA alleles, especially DR and DQ, made assigning TCR associations to individual alleles difficult. While some public TCRs were present in many individuals, most TCR sequences turned up only very rarely across donors. Because counts were too low, seventeen rarely observed V segments, including chromosome 9 orphons, were excluded from the earlier analysis of some 590 of the donors. According to the authors, the approach could potentially be generalized to other disease states and immunological phenotypes. A total of about 150 TCR beta chains were listed by the study as associated with cytomegalovirus. Specific HLA alleles were associated with some 15,000 TCR beta sequences at a false discovery rate of 0.05 in a later analysis. Correlated functional status among segregating V segments might reflect linkage disequilibrium, but an unknown experimental factor could not be ruled out. In a later analysis, HLA-associated TCR beta chains were found to be more clonally expanded and to have lower generation probabilities than equally common non-associated chains. In this cohort, only TCR beta chains were sequenced, and detectable features were limited by the absence of alpha or paired-chain data. Roughly uniform sequencing depth across donors was assumed in presence/absence analyses, although this assumption may not hold. A cluster of highly shared sequence variants was judged likely to be a technical artifact of the sequencing pipeline.

In its sample, this clone was seen once. Its recognized antigen is unknown. Base quality data are lacking; no much larger clone is found one base away. Library creation used the immunoSEQ multiplex PCR assay. For the multiplex PCR, a mixture combining 60 forward primers for TCR Vbeta segments and 13 reverse primers for TCR Jbeta segments was used. A multiplex PCR assay on genomic DNA amplified the CDR3 region of rearranged TCR beta genes. The amplified TCR beta libraries were sequenced on the Illumina HiSeq System as 87-base-pair reads. The study's own analysis went as follows. A later analysis tallied about 77 million unique TCR beta chains across the 550 to 850 repertoires, and about 10 million of those chains were shared by two or more donors. Raw reads were error-corrected and collapsed into unique sequences with a nearest-neighbor algorithm that merged closely related sequences to remove PCR and sequencing errors. CDR3 sequences were aligned to IMGT reference sequences to assign V, D and J gene segments. Each retained sequence needed at least a six-nucleotide match to both a V gene segment and a J gene segment. A rearrangement counted as productive if the CDR3 had no stop codons and remained in frame with V and J, and every other rearrangement counted as non-productive. CDR3 was defined by IMGT convention, running from the second conserved V-encoded cysteine to the conserved J-encoded phenylalanine. Sequences without an unambiguous match to a single V gene segment were excluded from the earlier analysis of about 640 of the donors. An earlier analysis of about 600 of the donors called V segments functional above 56.7% productive rearrangements and segregating when the between-donor standard deviation exceeded 5%. A statistical classification framework was developed to diagnose cytomegalovirus status using the catalog of TCR beta chain sequences. A later analysis assigned V and J genes by comparing TCR nucleotide sequences with IMGT/GENE-DB human TR gene sequences. Using the TCRdist pipeline, a later analysis assigned CDR3 sequences along with most-parsimonious VDJ recombination scenarios. In a later analysis, each TCR beta chain was defined by its CDR3 amino acid sequence together with its V-gene family, and reads without a unique V-gene family were excluded. In a later analysis, 550 to 650 highly shared, low-generation-probability nucleotide sequences were removed to address suspected cross-contamination and a sequencing artifact. In a later analysis, a clonal expansion index for each public chain was calculated from normalized within-repertoire ranks of inferred template counts. In a later analysis, generation probabilities were computed with a VDJ recombination model fitted to out-of-frame rearrangements, and the resulting probabilities were checked against IGoR. In a later analysis, hypergeometric tests were used to score TCR-TCR, TCR-HLA and TCR-CMV co-occurrence, with a repertoire-size bias correction applied to TCR pairs. False discovery rates were estimated in a later analysis by permuting HLA or CMV assignments 20 times. A later analysis grouped co-occurring TCRs with DBSCAN, adding TCRdist sequence similarity when clustering within HLA-allele-positive subsets. For co-occurrence clustering, repertoires with fewer than 30,000 or more than 120,000 public chains were excluded, along with five repertoires with anomalous nucleotide sharing. TCRdb provides this immuneACCESS table in a form limited to in-frame rearrangements. Some clones are lacking; in checked studies, under half of them reflect an unresolved V gene, and why the rest are absent is not known. Clone size and V and J calls were adopted from that table, with D and trimming inferred from the DNA. For this sample the table gives roughly 150,000 clones, of which about 80% were detected only once. Of the sample, 0.95% to 1.1% falls within the top ten clones.

The cohort comprised more than 550 healthy bone marrow donors. Cohort members were all nominally healthy when sampled, although unrecorded immune exposures were likely present. The donor tested CMV seronegative, placing the donor among the 350 or so seronegative members of the cohort. Every donor gave a peripheral blood sample, and the peripheral blood mononuclear cells from that sample were used for TCR beta sequencing. Genomic DNA was extracted from the blood cell samples with the Qiagen DNeasy Blood Extraction Kit. The sequencing sample was made of PBMCs. The rearranged segments are TRBV7-2 and TRBJ1-2; D gene: possibly TRBD1, on 5 matching bases. The sequence came from a woman in her thirties or forties in good health and CMV-seronegative. The CDR3 corresponds to CASSSNSGYYGYTF. Here is the DNA: TGTGCCAGCAGCTCCAACTCAGGGTACTATGGCTACACCTTC.